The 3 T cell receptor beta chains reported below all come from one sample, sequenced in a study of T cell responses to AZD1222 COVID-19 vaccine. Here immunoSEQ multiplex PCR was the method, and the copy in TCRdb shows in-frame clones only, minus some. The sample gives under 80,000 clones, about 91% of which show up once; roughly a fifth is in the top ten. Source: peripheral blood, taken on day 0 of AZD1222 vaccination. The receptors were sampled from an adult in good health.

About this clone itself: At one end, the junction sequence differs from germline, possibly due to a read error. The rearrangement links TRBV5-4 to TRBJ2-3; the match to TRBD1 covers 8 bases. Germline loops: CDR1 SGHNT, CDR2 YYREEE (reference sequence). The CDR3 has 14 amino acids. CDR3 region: CASSLPGQGPNLDF. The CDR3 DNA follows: TGTGCCAGCAGCTTGCCCGGACAGGGACCCAATCTCGATTTT.

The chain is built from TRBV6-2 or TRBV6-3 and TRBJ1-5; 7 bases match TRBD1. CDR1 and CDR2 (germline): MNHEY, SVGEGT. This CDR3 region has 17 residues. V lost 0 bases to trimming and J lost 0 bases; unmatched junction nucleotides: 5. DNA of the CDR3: TGTGCCAGCAGTTACTCTCGGGACAGCAATAGCAATCAGCCCCAGCATTTT. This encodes CASSYSRDSNSNQPQHF.

The CDR3 here is CASSLIYPYEQYF. In DNA, the CDR3 is TGTGCCAGCAGCTTAATTTATCCCTACGAGCAGTACTTC. The chain recombines TRBV7-2 with TRBJ2-7, with no clear D. Germline V gene sequence: CDR1 SGHTA, CDR2 FQGNSA. Trimming removed 2 bases at V and 2 bases at J, with 7 bases between. This CDR3 comprises 13 residues.